This record looks at one T cell receptor (beta chain) sequence and its context. The data stem from a study of T cells after yellow fever vaccination. TCRdb reprocessed the 5' RACE reads via MiXCR and lists one record per CDR3 protein. The sample comprises 400,000 or so distinct CDR3 sequences, around a sixth of which are singletons, and 15% to 20% rests with the top ten. Sequencing was performed on PBMCs, taken before the yellow fever booster vaccination. The source of this sequence is a man aged 18 to 30 who received the YFV17D yellow fever vaccine.

The CDR3 loop reads CASSQAVQSEVETQYF. CDR3 coding DNA: TGTGCCAGCAGCCAAGCAGTGCAGAGCGAGGTGGAGACCCAGTACTTC. This chain links TRBV4-2 with TRBJ2-5; D remains unclear. V gave up 1 base and J gave up 5 bases, with 17 bases separating them. This CDR3 comprises 16 residues. Germline lookup yields CDR1 LGHNA and CDR2 YNFKEQ.